These 25 T cell receptor beta chains originate from one sample sequenced in a study of T cell changes during pregnancy in multiple sclerosis. Repertoires were generated with immunoSEQ multiplex PCR, while TCRdb's copy carries only in-frame clones and drops some. In the table there are 90,000 to 120,000 clones, roughly 92% of which are singletons. The sample here was peripheral blood, taken in the third trimester of pregnancy. These receptors were obtained from a female donor in good health, enrolled as a control in a pregnancy study.

This chain connects TRBV5-1 to TRBJ2-7, with a weak D call TRBD1 (6 bases). CDR1 is SGHRS and CDR2 is YFSETQ in the germline V gene. This CDR3 is built from 13 residues. With 2 bases removed from V and 4 bases from J, the gap between germline ends came to 10 bases. The CDR3 protein is CASSFLRGYEQYF. CDR3 nucleotides: TGCGCCAGCAGCTTCCTCAGGGGTTACGAGCAGTACTTC.

The chain carries TRBV27 and TRBJ2-5, with D perhaps matching TRBD2 (5 bases). V dropped 6 bases and J dropped 5 bases, with 16 bases sitting between them. From germline, CDR1 is MNHEY and CDR2 SMNVEV (reference sequence). This CDR3 has 14 residues. The DNA of the CDR3 is TGTGCCAGCAGGGAAGAGTGGCCGGGGGAGACCCAGTACTTC. Residues: CASREEWPGETQYF.

This clone was detected once. The chain combines TRBV5-6 with TRBJ2-5; D remains unclear. The CDR3 runs 16 residues. Looked up from germline, CDR1 is SGHDT and CDR2 is YYEEEE. With 0 bases removed from V and 4 bases from J, the gap between germline ends came to 16 bases. The CDR3 DNA reads TGTGCCAGCAGCTTGGCCGTCGGTTCTCCTGGAGAGACCCAGTACTTC. Translating gives CASSLAVGSPGETQYF.

V usage is TRBV7-6 and J usage is TRBJ1-2; D gene uncertain. There are 15 residues in the CDR3. Germline V CDR1 and CDR2: SGHVS, FNYEAQ. The V gene lost 5 bases and the J gene lost 4 bases, with 17 bases spanning the gap. This chain's CDR3 is CASSPNAGSLYGYTF. The CDR3 coding sequence is TGTGCCAGCAGCCCAAATGCCGGGTCCCTCTATGGCTACACCTTC.

The chain recombines TRBV11-3 with TRBJ1-2, with a tentative D call TRBD1 (5 bases). The V and J ends lost 0 bases and 0 bases respectively, with 11 bases between them. Germline assignment: CDR1 SGHNT and CDR2 YENEEA. CDR3 length: 16 residues. CDR3 amino acids: CASSLDTGRPNYGYTF. The CDR3 coding sequence is TGTGCCAGCAGCTTAGATACAGGAAGGCCTAACTATGGCTACACCTTC.

The genes are TRBV5-1 and TRBJ1-4; D is undetermined. V was clipped by 0 bases and J by 0 bases, with 6 bases between them. In germline, CDR1 is SGHRS, CDR2 YFSETQ. The CDR3 runs 15 residues. Here the CDR3 DNA reads TGCGCCAGCAGCTTGGAGACTGCAACTAATGAAAAACTGTTTTTT. This codes for CASSLETATNEKLFF.

J is TRBJ2-1 and V is TRBV7-7; 9 bases match TRBD2. CDR1 is SSHAT and CDR2 is FNYEAQ in the germline V gene (reference sequence). Trimming took 5 bases from V and 5 from J; bases not matched to a gene: 4. CDR3 length: 14 residues. The DNA of the CDR3 is TGTGCCAGCAGCCACAGCGGGGGGAACAATGAGCAGTTCTTC. This encodes CASSHSGGNNEQFF.

In this sample, this clone turned up once. This chain connects TRBV4-1 to TRBJ2-7; D not resolved. The CDR3 length is 13 residues. CDR1 and CDR2 from the germline V gene are MGHRA and YSYEKL. Deletions cut 4 bases from V and 0 bases from J, with 7 bases between. The CDR3 loop is CASSLVSSYEQYF. CDR3 nucleotide sequence: TGCGCCAGCAGCCTGGTTAGCTCCTACGAGCAGTACTTC.

This clone was seen just once. The chain is built from TRBV11-2 and TRBJ1-2; D may be TRBD1 (5 bases). There are 11 residues in the CDR3. Germline-derived CDR1 and CDR2 are SGHAT and FQNNGV. Trimming pared 5 bases from V and 13 bases from J, leaving 14 bases between. In DNA form, the CDR3 reads TGTGCCAGCAGCCCCCTCGGGGGGAGCACCTTC. It is translated as CASSPLGGSTF.

The chain couples TRBV11-1 to TRBJ2-3; D gene uncertain. Trimming cost V 6 bases and J 0 bases, with 16 bases left between them. There are 16 residues in the CDR3. Germline lookup yields CDR1 SGHAT and CDR2 FQDESV (reference sequence). The CDR3 spells CASRGAGTSSTDTQYF. CDR3 in DNA: TGTGCCAGCAGGGGTGCAGGAACCTCTAGCACAGATACGCAGTATTTT. The full variable domain, in which reference TRBV11-1 and TRBJ2-3 provide the parts outside the CDR3, is EAEVAQSPRYKITEKSQAVAFWCDPISGHATLYWYRQILGQGPELLVQFQDESVVDDSQLPKDRFSAERLKGVDSTLKIQPAELGDSAMYLCASRGAGTSSTDTQYFGPGTRLTVL.

CDR3 amino acids: CASSQSGTGGNSPLHF. The CDR3 DNA follows: TGCGCCAGCAGCCAATCTGGGACGGGAGGGAATTCACCCCTCCACTTT. The chain carries TRBV4-3 and TRBJ1-6, with a weak D call TRBD1 (5 bases). The CDR3 length is 16 residues. The V end lost 2 bases, the J end lost 7 bases, and 15 bases lay between the germline ends. Per germline, CDR1 LGHNA and CDR2 YSLEER.

This clone appeared a single time. The J gene is TRBJ1-4, the V gene TRBV19; a weak D match, TRBD1 (5 bases). Trimming left V 6 bases short and J 3 bases short, with 14 bases between. The CDR3 has 15 residues. The germline V gene has CDR1 LNHDA and CDR2 SQIVND (reference sequence). CDR3 sequence (DNA): TGTGCCAGTAGATCACGCGGGGACCCTAATGAAAAACTGTTTTTT. This translates into CASRSRGDPNEKLFF.

CDR3 coding DNA: TGTGCCAGCAGCTTAGCACAGGGGGCACGAGGCTACACCTTC. Its translation is CASSLAQGARGYTF. The chain couples TRBV7-9 to TRBJ1-2; 9 bases are shared with TRBD1. The germline V gene has CDR1 SEHNR and CDR2 FQNEAQ (reference sequence). The CDR3 is 14 amino acids. The ends lost 0 bases at V and 8 bases at J; junction bases unmatched: 4.

The V gene is TRBV12-5, the J gene TRBJ2-7; 9 nucleotides agree with TRBD2. CDR1 LGHNT and CDR2 FRNRAP come from the germline V gene. The V gene end was trimmed by 1 base and the J gene end by 1 base; junction bases not matched to a gene: 2. CDR3 length: 15 amino acids. The CDR3 here is CASGLASGVSYEQYF. The CDR3 nucleotides read TGTGCTAGTGGTTTGGCTAGCGGGGTTTCCTACGAGCAGTACTTC. The variable domain in full, with the rest retrieved from reference TRBV12-5 and TRBJ2-7, is DARVTQTPRHKVTEMGQEVTMRCQPILGHNTVFWYRQTMMQGLELLAYFRNRAPLDDSGMPKDRFSAEMPDATLATLKIQPSEPRDSAVYFCASGLASGVSYEQYFGPGTRLTVT.

The chain carries TRBV27 and TRBJ1-2, with 10 bases identical to TRBD1. The J segment lost 7 bases and the V segment lost 2 bases, leaving 13 bases of the junction unmatched. The CDR3 spans 17 residues. CDR1 is MNHEY and CDR2 is SMNVEV in the germline V gene (reference sequence). CDR3 residues: CASSLRGTGAGVSGYTF. CDR3 DNA: TGTGCCAGCAGTTTAAGGGGGACAGGGGCGGGGGTGTCTGGCTACACCTTC.

The chain links TRBV11-3 to TRBJ2-7; perhaps TRBD1 as D (6 bases). Germline CDR1 reads SGHNT; CDR2 reads YENEEA. The V gene lost 2 bases and the J gene lost 2 bases, with 10 bases spanning the gap. The CDR3 is made up of 14 amino acids. The CDR3 coding sequence is TGTGCCAGCAGCTTAACCAGGGGAACCTACGAGCAGTACTTC. This gives the protein CASSLTRGTYEQYF.

This chain links TRBV4-2 with TRBJ2-1; no reliable D call. Trimming cost V 2 bases and J 2 bases, with 10 bases left between them. The CDR3 runs to 15 residues. The germline gives CDR1 LGHNA, CDR2 YNFKEQ. CDR3 region: CASSQTLEPYNEQFF. CDR3 coding DNA: TGTGCCAGCAGCCAAACGCTAGAGCCCTACAATGAGCAGTTCTTC.

J is TRBJ2-7 and V is TRBV4-1; the match to TRBD1 covers 7 bases. The CDR3 length is 14 residues. The germline gives CDR1 MGHRA, CDR2 YSYEKL. J gave up 2 bases and V 2 bases, and 3 bases lay outside the gene matches. The CDR3 loop reads CASSQSTGAYEQYF. CDR3 DNA: TGCGCCAGCAGCCAATCAACAGGGGCCTACGAGCAGTACTTC.

The chain's CDR3 is CASSGLARGPTDTQYF. The CDR3 DNA reads as TGTGCCAGCAGCGGACTTGCGAGAGGCCCCACAGATACGCAGTATTTT. J is TRBJ2-3 and V is TRBV11-1; D perhaps matches TRBD2 (5 bases). CDR3 length: 16 residues. Germline lookup yields CDR1 SGHAT and CDR2 FQDESV (reference sequence). The germline V and J ends were trimmed by 5 bases and 2 bases, with 17 bases remaining between them.

The rearrangement joins TRBV7-2 to TRBJ1-3; possibly TRBD1 for D (6 bases). The V and J ends lost 2 bases and 0 bases respectively, with 11 bases between them. This CDR3 contains 16 residues. CDR1 is SGHTA, CDR2 FQGNSA, per germline. In nucleotides, the CDR3 is TGTGCCAGCAGCTTATCAGGACAGCGCTCTGGAAACACCATATATTTT. Its translation: CASSLSGQRSGNTIYF.

A single count supports this clone. This chain uses TRBV4-3 with TRBJ2-7, with TRBD1 matching over 7 bases. Germline CDR1 and CDR2: LGHNA and YSLEER. V gave up 4 bases and J gave up 2 bases; unmatched junction bases: 5. The CDR3 sequence is 14 residues long. This CDR3 reads CASSLGQPTYEQYF. In nucleotides, the CDR3 is TGCGCCAGCAGCCTGGGACAGCCTACCTACGAGCAGTACTTC.

This chain uses TRBV18 with TRBJ1-2, with D possibly matching TRBD1 (6 bases). Germline values: CDR1 KGHSH, CDR2 LQKENI. Trimming stripped 0 bases from V and 6 bases from J, with 20 bases between. There are 17 residues in the CDR3. CDR3 protein: CASSPPGSTGGQDGYTF. DNA of the CDR3: TGTGCCAGCTCACCACCAGGGTCGACAGGAGGTCAGGATGGCTACACCTTC.

The CDR3 coding sequence is TGCGCCAGCAGCTCAATGGCCGGGCAAGAGACCCAGTACTTC. This gives the protein CASSSMAGQETQYF. The chain combines TRBV5-1 with TRBJ2-5; D ambiguous. CDR1 and CDR2 from the germline V gene are SGHRS and YFSETQ. The CDR3 contains 14 residues. V lost 3 bases and J 2 bases, leaving 11 bases between the germline ends.

This rearrangement joins TRBV9 to TRBJ1-1, with unresolved D. Germline values: CDR1 SGDLS, CDR2 YYNGEE. Trimming cost V 4 bases and J 4 bases, with 14 bases left between them. The length of the CDR3 is 14 residues. The CDR3 nucleotides read TGTGCCAGCAGCTCAGAGAATACGGGCACTGAAGCTTTCTTT. Protein: CASSSENTGTEAFF.

The gene calls are TRBV21-1 and TRBJ1-2; no DNA check was done on the table's D call, TRBD1. TRBV21-1 constitutes a pseudogene. The CDR3 spans 19 residues. CDR3 in amino acids: CASSKVIGTGGECGYGYTF. The CDR3 region has the DNA TGTGCCAGCAGCAAAGTAATCGGGACAGGGGGCGAGTGCGGCTATGGCTACACCTTC.